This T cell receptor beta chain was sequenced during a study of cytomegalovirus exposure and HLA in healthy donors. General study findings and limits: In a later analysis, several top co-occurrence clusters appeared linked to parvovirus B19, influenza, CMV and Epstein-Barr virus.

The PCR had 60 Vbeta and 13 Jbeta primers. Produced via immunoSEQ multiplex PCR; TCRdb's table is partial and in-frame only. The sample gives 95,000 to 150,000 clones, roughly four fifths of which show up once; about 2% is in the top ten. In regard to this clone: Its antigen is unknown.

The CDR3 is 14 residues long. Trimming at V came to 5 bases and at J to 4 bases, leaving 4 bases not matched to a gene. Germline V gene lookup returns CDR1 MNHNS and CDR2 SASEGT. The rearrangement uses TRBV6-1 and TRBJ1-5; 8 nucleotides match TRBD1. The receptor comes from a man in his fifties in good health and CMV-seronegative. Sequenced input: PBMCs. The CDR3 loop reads CASSPTGENQPQHF. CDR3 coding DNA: TGTGCCAGCAGTCCGACAGGGGAAAATCAGCCCCAGCATTTT.